The present TCR beta chain was sequenced within a study of blood T cell repertoires in COVID-19. In the study overall: Some COVID-19 samples were acute and others convalescent; all came from the United States, Italy and Spain.

Trimming cost V 0 bases and J 3 bases; bases outside gene matches: 4. This CDR3 is 15 amino acids long. Germline V CDR1 and CDR2: SGHNT, YYREEE (reference sequence). The data were produced by immunoSEQ multiplex PCR, yet TCRdb's version contains in-frame clones alone and is incomplete. The profile shows 150,000 to 200,000 clones, about 84% of them singletons. The clonotype was recovered from a woman in her 30s with acute or convalescent COVID-19. Sample: peripheral blood. This chain uses TRBV5-4 with TRBJ2-3, with TRBD1 identical over 7 bases. CDR3 DNA sequence: TGTGCCAGCAGCTTGGACAGGGGTTATACAGATACGCAGTATTTT. It specifies CASSLDRGYTDTQYF.